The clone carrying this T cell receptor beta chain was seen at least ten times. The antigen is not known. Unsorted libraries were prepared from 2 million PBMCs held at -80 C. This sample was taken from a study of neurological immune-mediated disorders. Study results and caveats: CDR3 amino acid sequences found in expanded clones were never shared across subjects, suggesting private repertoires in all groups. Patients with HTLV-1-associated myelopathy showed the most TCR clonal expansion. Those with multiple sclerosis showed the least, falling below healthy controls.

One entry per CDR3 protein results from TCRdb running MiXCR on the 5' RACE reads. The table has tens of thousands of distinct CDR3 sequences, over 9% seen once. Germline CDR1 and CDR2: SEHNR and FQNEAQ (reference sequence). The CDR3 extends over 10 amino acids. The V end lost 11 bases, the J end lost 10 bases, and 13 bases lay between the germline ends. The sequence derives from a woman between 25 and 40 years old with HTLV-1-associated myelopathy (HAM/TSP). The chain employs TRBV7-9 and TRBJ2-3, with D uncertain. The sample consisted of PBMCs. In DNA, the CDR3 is TGTGCCGGCGAGGACGAGGCGCAGTATTTT. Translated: CAGEDEAQYF.